A single sample is the source of the 8 T cell receptor beta chains below, sequenced in a study of identical twins listed by TCRdb under 2016. The library was produced with 5' RACE. Sequenced on an Illumina HiSeq 2000. TCRdb reprocessing: public reads trimmed at Q25 with fastp, clones called with MiXCR, in-frame beta chains kept. CDR3 protein duplicates are merged, each entry listing the most common genes and DNA. The sample includes roughly 770,000 distinct CDR3 sequences, with 15% to 20% observed a single time. The top ten hold over 10% of the sample. The sample was also linked to a second study, of T cells expressing NK-cell markers.

Sample: PBMCs. The receptors derive from a woman under 30 in good health.

The rearrangement joins TRBV20-1 to TRBJ2-7; TRBD2 matches at 9 bases. The CDR3 runs to 16 residues. The V gene's germline CDR1 is DFQATT and CDR2 SNEGSKA (reference sequence). Germline trimming cut 3 bases from V and 5 bases from J; bases unmatched to any gene: 14. The CDR3 DNA is TGCAGTGCTAGGCGTGGTAGCGGGAGAATGGCGCACGAGCAGTACTTC. Translated, it gives CSARRGSGRMAHEQYF.

This clonotype has more than one count but fewer than ten. This chain links TRBV5-6 with TRBJ1-6; TRBD1 matches at 7 bases. Trimming removed 4 bases from V and 7 bases from J; junction bases left unmatched: 11. The germline V gene has CDR1 SGHDT and CDR2 YYEEEE. There are 16 residues in the CDR3. CDR3 sequence reads: CASSIGPTGTNSPLHF. DNA of the CDR3: TGTGCCAGCAGCATAGGACCGACAGGGACGAATTCACCCCTCCACTTT.

The chain employs TRBV6-1 and TRBJ1-5; no clear D gene. V shed 5 bases and J shed 3 bases, with 8 bases lying between them. The CDR3 is 13 amino acids. Germline V gene sequence: CDR1 MNHNS, CDR2 SASEGT. CDR3 nucleotide sequence: TGTGCCAGCAGTCCCCAGAACAATCAGCCCCAGCATTTT. It yields the protein CASSPQNNQPQHF.

This chain joins TRBV12-3 or TRBV12-4 and TRBJ2-5; D is ambiguous. The CDR3 is 13 residues long. Trimming left V 6 bases short and J 5 bases short, with 13 bases between. CDR3 region: CASSGQWMETQYF. The CDR3 nucleotides are TGTGCCAGCAGCGGTCAGTGGATGGAGACCCAGTACTTC.

In this sample, this clonotype turned up a few times. This chain uses TRBV20-1 with TRBJ2-7; maybe TRBD2 (5 bases). Looked up from germline, CDR1 is DFQATT and CDR2 is SNEGSKA (reference sequence). The V end was cut by 0 bases, the J end by 2 bases, with 23 bases between. There are 18 residues in the CDR3. CDR3 amino acids: CSARDGGARAGRPYEQYF. The CDR3 bases are TGCAGTGCTAGAGATGGTGGCGCGCGGGCGGGCCGGCCCTACGAGCAGTACTTC.

In its sample, this clonotype was seen once. One end of the junction varies from germline; a read error may be responsible. The chain couples TRBV27 to TRBJ2-2; 16 bases align to TRBD2. The CDR3 has 19 amino acids. Per the germline V gene, CDR1 is MNHEY and CDR2 is SMNVEV (reference sequence). The CDR3 reads CASSLRGTSGRAGTGKLFF. CDR3 bases: TGTGCCAGCAGTTTAAGAGGGACTAGCGGGAGGGCTGGCACCGGGAAGCTGTTTTTT.

This rearrangement joins TRBV5-3 to TRBJ2-3; D is ambiguous. TRBV5-3 belongs to the ORF category, with a function that is uncertain. The V gene lost 9 bases and the J gene lost 6 bases, with 17 bases spanning the gap. This CDR3 spans 13 amino acids. The CDR3 DNA sequence: TGTGCCATCGATAGTGGGGTCCAGGATACGCAGTATTTT. It codes for CAIDSGVQDTQYF.

The rearrangement uses TRBV28 and TRBJ2-1, with a weak D call TRBD2 (5 bases). The CDR3 runs to 14 residues. The V gene's germline CDR1 is MDHEN and CDR2 SYDVKM. The germline V and J ends were trimmed by 3 bases and 9 bases, with 15 bases remaining between them. The CDR3 sequence: CASSFGIWTGEQFF. The CDR3 region has the DNA TGTGCCAGCAGTTTCGGGATTTGGACCGGTGAGCAGTTCTTC.